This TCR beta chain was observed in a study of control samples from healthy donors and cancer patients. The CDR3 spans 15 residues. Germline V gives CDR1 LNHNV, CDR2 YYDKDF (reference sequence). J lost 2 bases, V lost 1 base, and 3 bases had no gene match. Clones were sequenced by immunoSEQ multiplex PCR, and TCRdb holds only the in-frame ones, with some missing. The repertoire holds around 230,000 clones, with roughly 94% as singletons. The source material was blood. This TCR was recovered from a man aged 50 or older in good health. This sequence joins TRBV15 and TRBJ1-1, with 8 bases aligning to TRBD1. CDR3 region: CATSRATGGNTEAFF. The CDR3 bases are TGTGCCACCAGCAGAGCAACAGGGGGAAACACTGAAGCTTTCTTT.